A single TCR beta chain is shown here with its context. This entry comes from a study of T cell changes during pregnancy in multiple sclerosis. The CDR3 contains 11 residues. Germline CDR1 is SNHLY and CDR2 is FYNNEI. Trimming removed 5 bases from V and 8 bases from J, with 9 bases in between. Measured with immunoSEQ multiplex PCR; TCRdb has only the in-frame clones, and not every one. The sample consists of 50,000 to 65,000 clones, approximately 90% of them appearing once. The chain carries TRBV2 and TRBJ1-2; D unresolved. The receptor was isolated from a female donor in good health, enrolled as a control in a pregnancy study. The material was peripheral blood, obtained in the first trimester of pregnancy. This chain's CDR3 is CASSLTGGYTF. The CDR3 bases are TGTGCCAGCAGTCTAACGGGGGGCTACACCTTC.